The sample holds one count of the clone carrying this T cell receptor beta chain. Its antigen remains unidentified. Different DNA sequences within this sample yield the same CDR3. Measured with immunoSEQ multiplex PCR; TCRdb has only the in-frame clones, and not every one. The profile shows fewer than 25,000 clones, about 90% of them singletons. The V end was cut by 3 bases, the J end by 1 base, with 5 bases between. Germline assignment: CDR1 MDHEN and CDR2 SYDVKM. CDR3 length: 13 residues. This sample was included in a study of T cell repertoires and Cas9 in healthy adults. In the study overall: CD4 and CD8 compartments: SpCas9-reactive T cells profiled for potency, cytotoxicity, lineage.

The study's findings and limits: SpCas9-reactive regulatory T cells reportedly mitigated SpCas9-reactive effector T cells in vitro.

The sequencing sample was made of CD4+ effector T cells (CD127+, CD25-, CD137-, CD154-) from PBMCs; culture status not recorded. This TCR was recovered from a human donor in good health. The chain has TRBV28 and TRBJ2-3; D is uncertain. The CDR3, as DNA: TGTGCCAGCAGTTTGGGCCGCACAGATACGCAGTATTTT. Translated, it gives CASSLGRTDTQYF.